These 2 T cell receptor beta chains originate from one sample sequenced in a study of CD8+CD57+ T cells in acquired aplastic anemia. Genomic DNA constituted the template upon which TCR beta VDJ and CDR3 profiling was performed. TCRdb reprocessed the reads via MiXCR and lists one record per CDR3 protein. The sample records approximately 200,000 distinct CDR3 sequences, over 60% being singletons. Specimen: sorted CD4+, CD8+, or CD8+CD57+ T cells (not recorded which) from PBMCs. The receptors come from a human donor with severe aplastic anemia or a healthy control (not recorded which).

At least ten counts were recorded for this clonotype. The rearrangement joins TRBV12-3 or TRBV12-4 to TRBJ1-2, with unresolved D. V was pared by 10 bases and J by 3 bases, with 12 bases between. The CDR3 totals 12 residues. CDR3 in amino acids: CAIPDRYYGYTF. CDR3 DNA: TGTGCCATACCGGACCGGTACTATGGCTACACCTTC.

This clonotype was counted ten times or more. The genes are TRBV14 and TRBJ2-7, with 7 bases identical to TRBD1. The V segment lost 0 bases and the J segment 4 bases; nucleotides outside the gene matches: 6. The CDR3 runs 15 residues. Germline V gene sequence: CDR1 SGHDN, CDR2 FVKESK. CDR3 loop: CASSQDQGTAYEQYF. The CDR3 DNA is TGTGCCAGCAGCCAAGATCAGGGGACAGCTTACGAGCAGTACTTC. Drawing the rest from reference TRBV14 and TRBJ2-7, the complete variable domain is EAGVTQFPSHSVIEKGQTVTLRCDPISGHDNLYWYRRVMGKEIKFLLHFVKESKQDESGMPNNRFLAERTGGTYSTLKVQPAELEDSGVYFCASSQDQGTAYEQYFGPGTRLTVT.